This T cell receptor beta chain was sequenced during a study of regulatory dendritic cells for organ transplantation. Only one count was recorded for this clone. Antigen unknown. Produced via immunoSEQ multiplex PCR; TCRdb's table is partial and in-frame only. Of about 30,000 clones in the sample, around 80% were seen once. The study's findings and limits: Memory T cells were less diverse than naive, with memory CD8+ most oligoclonal. The most alloreactive TCR clonotypes were found in resting memory CD8+ cells. Between individuals, the alloreactive memory CD8+ T cell pool differed considerably. Memory CD8+ clonal expansion seemed more limited with regulatory than mature dendritic cells.

Per the germline V gene, CDR1 is SGHTS and CDR2 is YDEGEE. The CDR3 covers 17 residues. After removal of 7 bases from V and 4 bases from J, the junction contained 14 bases not matched to a gene. The receptor was isolated from a human donor in good health. The chain links TRBV5-8 to TRBJ1-6; the match to TRBD1 covers 7 bases. Sequences were obtained from naive CD4+ T cells from blood. Noted subset: CD45RA+ naive T cells. DNA of the CDR3: TGTGCCAGCCCCAACGGACAGGCCGGAGCTTATAATTCACCCCTCCACTTT. This encodes CASPNGQAGAYNSPLHF.